This T cell receptor beta chain derives from a study of blood T cell repertoires in COVID-19. This clone appeared a single time. Profiling relied on immunoSEQ multiplex PCR, and the TCRdb table lists in-frame clones only, not all of them. The table lists roughly 35,000 clones, about 87% of them singletons. V lost 5 bases and J lost 8; bases outside the gene matches: 13. The germline gives CDR1 PRHDT, CDR2 FYEKMQ (reference sequence). CDR3 size: 17 residues. This TCR derives from a human donor in a cohort sampled during active COVID-19. The V call is TRBV13, the J call TRBJ2-1; TRBD2 matches 12 bases. Sequenced sample: peripheral blood. CDR3 DNA: TGTGCCAGCAGCCCTGCCCAGGCTAGCGGGGGGGCCGATGAGCAGTTCTTC. It yields the protein CASSPAQASGGADEQFF.